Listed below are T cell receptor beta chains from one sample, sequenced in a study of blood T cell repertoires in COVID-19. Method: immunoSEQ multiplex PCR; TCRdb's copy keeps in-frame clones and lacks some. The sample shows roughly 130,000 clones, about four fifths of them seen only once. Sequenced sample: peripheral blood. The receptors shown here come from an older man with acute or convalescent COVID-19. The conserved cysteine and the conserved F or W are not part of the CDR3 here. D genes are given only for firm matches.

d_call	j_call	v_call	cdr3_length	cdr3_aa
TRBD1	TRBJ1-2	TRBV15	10	ATSRNRGSYT
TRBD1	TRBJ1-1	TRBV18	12	ASSPGQGNTEAF
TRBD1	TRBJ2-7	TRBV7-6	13	ASSLGQASAYEQY
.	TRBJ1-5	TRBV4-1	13	ASSQDSLGVQPQH
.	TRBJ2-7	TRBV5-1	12	ASSLDRGTYEQY
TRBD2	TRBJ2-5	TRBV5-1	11	ASSSTSVETQY
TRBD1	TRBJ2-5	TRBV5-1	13	ASSSGQGQGETQY
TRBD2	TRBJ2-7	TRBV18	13	ASSPPSGGPYEQY
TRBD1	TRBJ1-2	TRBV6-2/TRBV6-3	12	ASSSIGTARGYT
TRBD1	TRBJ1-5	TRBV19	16	ASSGGTGTLGSNQPQH
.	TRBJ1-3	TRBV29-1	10	SAQNPGNTIY
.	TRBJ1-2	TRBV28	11	ASSLQRDYGYT
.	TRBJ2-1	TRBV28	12	ASERVYRGYEQF
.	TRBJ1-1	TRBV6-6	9	ASIGGTEAF
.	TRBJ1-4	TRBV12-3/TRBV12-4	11	ASSWGEGEKLF
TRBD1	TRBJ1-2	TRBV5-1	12	ASSSGQASYGYT
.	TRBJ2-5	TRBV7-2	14	ASSLAAAGGQETQY
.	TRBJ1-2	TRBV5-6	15	ASSLRGLDTGGYGYT
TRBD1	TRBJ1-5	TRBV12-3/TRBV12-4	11	ASRGTVDQPQH
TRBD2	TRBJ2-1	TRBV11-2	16	ASSLGTGGGGPYNEQF
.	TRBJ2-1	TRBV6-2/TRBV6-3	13	ASSPSRGSYNEQF
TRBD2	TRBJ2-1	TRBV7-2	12	ASSGGERGNEQF
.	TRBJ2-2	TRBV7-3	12	ASSSWAGSGELF
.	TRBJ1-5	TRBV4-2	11	ASSQDQIQPQH
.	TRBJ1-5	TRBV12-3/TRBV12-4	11	ASSSRRDQPQH
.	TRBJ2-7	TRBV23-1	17	ASSQGGLGAGIFAYEQY
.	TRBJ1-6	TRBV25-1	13	ASQPGTVRNSPLH
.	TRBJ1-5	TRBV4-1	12	ASSQGQGNQPQH
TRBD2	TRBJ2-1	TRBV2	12	ASSVRGGLNEQF
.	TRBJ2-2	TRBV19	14	ASTRQHQGWTGELF
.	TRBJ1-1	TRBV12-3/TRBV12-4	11	ASSLSRNTEAF
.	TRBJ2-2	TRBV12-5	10	ASGLGDGELF
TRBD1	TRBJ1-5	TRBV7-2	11	ASSGQGDQPQH
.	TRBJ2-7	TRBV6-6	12	ASTGQATSYEQY
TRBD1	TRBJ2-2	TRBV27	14	ASSLSKGAFVGELF
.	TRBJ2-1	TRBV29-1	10	SVEVVAREQF
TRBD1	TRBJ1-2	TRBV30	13	AWSTDRLTNYGYT
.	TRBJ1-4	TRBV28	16	ASSRDLGRRDSNEKLF
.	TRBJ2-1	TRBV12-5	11	ASGQGFHNEQF
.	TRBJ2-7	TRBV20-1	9	SAPEGYEQY
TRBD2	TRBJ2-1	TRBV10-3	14	AISESSSGGADEQF
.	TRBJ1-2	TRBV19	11	ASSIGTNYGYT
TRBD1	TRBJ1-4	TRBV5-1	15	ASTRGTSGTANEKLF
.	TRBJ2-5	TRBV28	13	ASSFNRGFQETQY
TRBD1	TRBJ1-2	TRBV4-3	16	ASSQDRGGGGVNYGYT
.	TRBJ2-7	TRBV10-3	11	AGSGTKTYEQY
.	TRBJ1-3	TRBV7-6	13	ASSLWTDSGNTIY
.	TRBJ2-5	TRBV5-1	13	ASGKGAPQQGTQY